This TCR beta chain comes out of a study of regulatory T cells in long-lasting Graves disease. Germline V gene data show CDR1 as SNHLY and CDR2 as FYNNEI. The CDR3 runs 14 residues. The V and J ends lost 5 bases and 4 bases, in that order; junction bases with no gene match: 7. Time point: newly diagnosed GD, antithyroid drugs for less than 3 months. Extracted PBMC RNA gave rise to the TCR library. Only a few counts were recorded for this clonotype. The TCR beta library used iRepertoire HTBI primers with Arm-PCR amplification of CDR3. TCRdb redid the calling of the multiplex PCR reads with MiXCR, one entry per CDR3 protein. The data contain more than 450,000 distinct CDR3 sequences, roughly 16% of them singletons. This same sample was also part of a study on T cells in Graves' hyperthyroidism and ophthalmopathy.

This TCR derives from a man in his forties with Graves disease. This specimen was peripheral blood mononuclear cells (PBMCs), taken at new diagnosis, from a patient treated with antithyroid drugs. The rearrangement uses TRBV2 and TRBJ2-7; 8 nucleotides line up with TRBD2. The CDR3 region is CASSRPGGAYEQYF. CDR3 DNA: TGTGCCAGCAGTCGCCCGGGAGGGGCTTACGAGCAGTACTTC.